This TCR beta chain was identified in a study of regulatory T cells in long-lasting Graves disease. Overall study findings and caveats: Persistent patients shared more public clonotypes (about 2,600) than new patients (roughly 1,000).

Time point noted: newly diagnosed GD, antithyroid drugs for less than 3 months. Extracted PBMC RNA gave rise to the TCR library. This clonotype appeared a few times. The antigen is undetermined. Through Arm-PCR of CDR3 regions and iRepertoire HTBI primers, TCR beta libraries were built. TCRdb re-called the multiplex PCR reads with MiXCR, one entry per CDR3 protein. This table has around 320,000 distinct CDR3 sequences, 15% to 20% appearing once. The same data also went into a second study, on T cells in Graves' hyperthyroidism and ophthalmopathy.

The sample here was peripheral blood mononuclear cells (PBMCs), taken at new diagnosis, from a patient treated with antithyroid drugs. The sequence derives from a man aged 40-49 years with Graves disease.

In nucleotides, the CDR3 is TGCAGTGCGAGGACTAGCGGGGGAGAGCAGTTCTTC. Translation: CSARTSGGEQFF. The J gene is TRBJ2-1, the V gene TRBV20-1; 13 bases agree with TRBD2. The J segment lost 10 bases and the V segment lost 6 bases, leaving 3 bases of the junction unmatched. Germline values: CDR1 DFQATT, CDR2 SNEGSKA (reference sequence). The CDR3 has 12 residues.